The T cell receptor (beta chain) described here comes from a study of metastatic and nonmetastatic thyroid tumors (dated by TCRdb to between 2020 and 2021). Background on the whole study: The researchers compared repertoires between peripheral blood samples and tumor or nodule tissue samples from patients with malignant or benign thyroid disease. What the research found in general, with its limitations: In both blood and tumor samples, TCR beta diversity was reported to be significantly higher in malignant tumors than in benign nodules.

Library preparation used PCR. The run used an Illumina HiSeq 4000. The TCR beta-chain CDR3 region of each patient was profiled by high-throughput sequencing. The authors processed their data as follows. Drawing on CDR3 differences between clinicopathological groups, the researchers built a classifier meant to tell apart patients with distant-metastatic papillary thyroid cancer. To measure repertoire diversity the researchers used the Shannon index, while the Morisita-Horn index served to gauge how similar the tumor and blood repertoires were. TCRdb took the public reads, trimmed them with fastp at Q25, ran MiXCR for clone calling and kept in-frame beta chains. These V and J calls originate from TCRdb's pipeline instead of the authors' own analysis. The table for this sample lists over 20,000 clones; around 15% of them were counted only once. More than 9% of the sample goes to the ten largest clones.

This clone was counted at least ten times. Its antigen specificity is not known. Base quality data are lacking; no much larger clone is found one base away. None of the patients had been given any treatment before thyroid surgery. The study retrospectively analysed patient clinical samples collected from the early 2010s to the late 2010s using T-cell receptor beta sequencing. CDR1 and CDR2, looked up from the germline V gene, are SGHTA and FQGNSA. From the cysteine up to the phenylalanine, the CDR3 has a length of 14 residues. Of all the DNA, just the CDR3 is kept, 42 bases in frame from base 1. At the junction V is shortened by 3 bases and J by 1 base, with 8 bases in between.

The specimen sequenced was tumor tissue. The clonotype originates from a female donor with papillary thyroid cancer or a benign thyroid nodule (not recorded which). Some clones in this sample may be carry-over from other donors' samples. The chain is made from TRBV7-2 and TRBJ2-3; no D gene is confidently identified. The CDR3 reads CASSFSDRTDTQYF. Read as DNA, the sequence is TGTGCCAGCAGCTTTTCCGACCGCACAGATACGCAGTATTTT.